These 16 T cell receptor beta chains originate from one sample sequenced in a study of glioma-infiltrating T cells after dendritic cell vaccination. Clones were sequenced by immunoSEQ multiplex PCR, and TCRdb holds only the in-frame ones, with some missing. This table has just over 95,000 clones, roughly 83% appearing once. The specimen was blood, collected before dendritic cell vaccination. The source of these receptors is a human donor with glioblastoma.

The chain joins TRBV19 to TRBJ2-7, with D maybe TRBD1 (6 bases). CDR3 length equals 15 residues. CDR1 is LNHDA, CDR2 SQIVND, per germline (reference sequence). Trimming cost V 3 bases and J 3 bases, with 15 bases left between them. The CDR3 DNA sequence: TGTGCCAGTAGTATCGATCTCAGGGGAAGCTACGAGCAGTACTTC. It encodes CASSIDLRGSYEQYF.

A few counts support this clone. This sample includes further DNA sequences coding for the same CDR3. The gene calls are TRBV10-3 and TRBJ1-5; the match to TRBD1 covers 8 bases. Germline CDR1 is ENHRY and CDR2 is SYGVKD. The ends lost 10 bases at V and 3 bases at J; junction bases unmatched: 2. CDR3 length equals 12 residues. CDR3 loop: CATGQDNQPQHF. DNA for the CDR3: TGTGCCACGGGACAGGACAATCAGCCCCAGCATTTT.

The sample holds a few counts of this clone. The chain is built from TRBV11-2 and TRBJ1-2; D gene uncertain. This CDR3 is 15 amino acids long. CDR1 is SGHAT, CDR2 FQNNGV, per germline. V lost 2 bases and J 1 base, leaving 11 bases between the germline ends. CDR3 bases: TGTGCCAGCAGCTTATCTTCGTCCTTTAACTATGGCTACACCTTC. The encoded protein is CASSLSSSFNYGYTF.

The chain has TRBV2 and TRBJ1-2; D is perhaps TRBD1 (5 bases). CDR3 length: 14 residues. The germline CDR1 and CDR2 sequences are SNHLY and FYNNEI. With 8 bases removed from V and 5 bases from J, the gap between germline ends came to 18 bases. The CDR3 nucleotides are TGTGCCAGCTTGCGCGGTCCAGGGATTTATGGCTACACCTTC. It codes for CASLRGPGIYGYTF.

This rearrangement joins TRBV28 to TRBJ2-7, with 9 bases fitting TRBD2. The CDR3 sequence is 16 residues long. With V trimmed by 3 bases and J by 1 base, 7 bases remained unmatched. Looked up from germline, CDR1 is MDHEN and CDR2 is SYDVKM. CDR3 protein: CASSFHLAGLSYEQYF. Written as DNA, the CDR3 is TGTGCCAGCAGTTTCCATCTAGCGGGACTTTCCTACGAGCAGTACTTC.

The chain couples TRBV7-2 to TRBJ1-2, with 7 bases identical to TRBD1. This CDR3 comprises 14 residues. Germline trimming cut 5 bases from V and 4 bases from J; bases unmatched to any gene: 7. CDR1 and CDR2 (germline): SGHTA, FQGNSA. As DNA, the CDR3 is TGTGCCAGCAGCCCCCAGGGACAGCCCTATGGCTACACCTTC. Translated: CASSPQGQPYGYTF. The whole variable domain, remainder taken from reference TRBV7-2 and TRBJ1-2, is GAGVSQSPSNKVTEKGKDVELRCDPISGHTALYWYRQSLGQGLEFLIYFQGNSAPDKSGLPSDRFSAERTGGSVSTLTIQRTQQEDSAVYLCASSPQGQPYGYTFGSGTRLTVV.

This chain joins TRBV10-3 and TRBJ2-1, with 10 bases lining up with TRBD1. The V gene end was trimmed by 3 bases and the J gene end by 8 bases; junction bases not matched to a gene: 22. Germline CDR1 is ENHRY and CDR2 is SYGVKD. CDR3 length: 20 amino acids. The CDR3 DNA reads TGTGCCATCAGTGACCCCGGGACAGGGGTCTTGGCTCCTACAGGTGATGAGCAGTTCTTC. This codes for CAISDPGTGVLAPTGDEQFF.

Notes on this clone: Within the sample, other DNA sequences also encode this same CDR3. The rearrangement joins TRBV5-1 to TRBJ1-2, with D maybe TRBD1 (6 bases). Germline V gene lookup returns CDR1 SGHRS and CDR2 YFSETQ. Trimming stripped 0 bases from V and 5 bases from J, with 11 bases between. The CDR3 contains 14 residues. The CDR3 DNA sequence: TGCGCCAGCAGCTTGGAACAGGGAAATTATGGCTACACCTTC. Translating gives CASSLEQGNYGYTF.

The CDR3 is CASSLDRRQGMNYGYTF. CDR3 coding DNA: TGCGCCAGCAGCTTGGACCGCCGACAGGGGATGAACTATGGCTACACCTTC. V and J are TRBV5-1 and TRBJ1-2; 8 bases are shared with TRBD1. The CDR3 is 17 amino acids. The junction had 9 bases not matched to a gene; V was cut back by 0 bases and J by 2 bases. Germline V gene sequence: CDR1 SGHRS, CDR2 YFSETQ.

DNA of the CDR3: TGTGCCAGTAGTACGAGGGGGGGATACTACAATGAGCAGTTCTTC. It yields the protein CASSTRGGYYNEQFF. The rearrangement joins TRBV19 to TRBJ2-1; weak D call: TRBD2 (7 bases). CDR1 is LNHDA and CDR2 is SQIVND in the germline V gene (reference sequence). This CDR3 is 15 amino acids long. V was trimmed by 4 bases and J by 3 bases, leaving 13 bases between them.

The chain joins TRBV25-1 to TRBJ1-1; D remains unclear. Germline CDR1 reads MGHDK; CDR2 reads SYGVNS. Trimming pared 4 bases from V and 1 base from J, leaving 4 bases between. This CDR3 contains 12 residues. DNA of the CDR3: TGTGCCAGCAGTGCCAAGAACACTGAAGCTTTCTTT. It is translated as CASSAKNTEAFF.

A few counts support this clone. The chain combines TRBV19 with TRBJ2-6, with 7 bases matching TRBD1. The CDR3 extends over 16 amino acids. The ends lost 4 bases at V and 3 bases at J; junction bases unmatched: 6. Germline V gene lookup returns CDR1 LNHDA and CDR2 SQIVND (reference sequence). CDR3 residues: CASSTTTGVGANVLTF. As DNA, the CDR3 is TGTGCCAGTAGTACCACCACAGGGGTTGGGGCCAACGTCCTGACTTTC. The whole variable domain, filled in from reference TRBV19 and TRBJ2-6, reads DGGITQSPKYLFRKEGQNVTLSCEQNLNHDAMYWYRQDPGQGLRLIYYSQIVNDFQKGDIAEGYSVSREKKESFPLTVTSAQKNPTAFYLCASSTTTGVGANVLTFGAGSRLTVL.

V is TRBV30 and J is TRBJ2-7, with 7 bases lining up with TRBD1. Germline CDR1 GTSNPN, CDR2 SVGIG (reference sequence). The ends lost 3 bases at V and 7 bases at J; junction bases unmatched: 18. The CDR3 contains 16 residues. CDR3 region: CAWSRKDRDSYAEQYF. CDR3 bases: TGTGCCTGGAGCCGAAAGGATAGGGACAGCTACGCGGAGCAGTACTTC.

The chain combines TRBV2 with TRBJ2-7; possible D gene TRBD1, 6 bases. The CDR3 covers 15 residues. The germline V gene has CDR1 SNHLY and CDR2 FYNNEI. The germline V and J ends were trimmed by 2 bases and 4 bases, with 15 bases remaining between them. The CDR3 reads CASSEQGTRKYEQYF. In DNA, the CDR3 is TGTGCCAGCAGTGAACAGGGGACAAGGAAATACGAGCAGTACTTC. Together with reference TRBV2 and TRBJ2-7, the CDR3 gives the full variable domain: EPEVTQTPSHQVTQMGQEVILRCVPISNHLYFYWYRQILGQKVEFLVSFYNNEISEKSEIFDDQFSVERPDGSNFTLKIRSTKLEDSAMYFCASSEQGTRKYEQYFGPGTRLTVT.

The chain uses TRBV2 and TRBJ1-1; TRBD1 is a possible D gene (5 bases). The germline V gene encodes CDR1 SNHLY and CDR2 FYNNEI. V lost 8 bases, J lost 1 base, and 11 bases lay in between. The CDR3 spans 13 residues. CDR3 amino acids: CASGRQQNTEAFF. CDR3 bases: TGTGCCAGCGGTCGACAGCAGAACACTGAAGCTTTCTTT.

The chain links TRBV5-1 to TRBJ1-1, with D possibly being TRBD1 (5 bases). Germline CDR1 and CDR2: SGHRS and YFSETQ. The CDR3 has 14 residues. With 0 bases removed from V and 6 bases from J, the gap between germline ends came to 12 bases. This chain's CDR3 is CASSLVGGMPEAFF. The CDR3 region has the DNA TGCGCCAGCAGCTTGGTCGGGGGGATGCCTGAAGCTTTCTTT.